This TCR beta chain originates from a study of radiation and T cells in renal cell carcinoma. Study-wide context: Nephrectomy followed 15 Gy stereotactic body radiation by 4 weeks. General observations from the study: Baseline intratumoral clonotype presence is unknown without pretreatment biopsies. In blood, top tumor clones expanded by 2 weeks, shrinking by 4.

Clones were sequenced by immunoSEQ multiplex PCR, and TCRdb holds only the in-frame ones, with some missing. The sample yields about 130,000 clones, around 80% seen once. The V gene lost 3 bases and the J gene lost 0 bases, with 12 bases spanning the gap. The CDR3 has 16 amino acids. The germline V gene has CDR1 KGHSH and CDR2 LQKENI. Concerning this clone: The antigen is undetermined.

The time point is: blood 2 weeks post-SBRT. Stated treatment: 15 Gy SBRT to primary tumor, nephrectomy 4 weeks later. Radiation-treated patients gave blood at baseline, week 2 and week 4. The receptor was derived from a man in his fifties with renal cell carcinoma. The chain has TRBV18 and TRBJ1-3; D is possibly TRBD1 (6 bases). The sample in question was blood, obtained from a patient whose treatment included radiotherapy and nephrectomy. CDR3: CASSPQTGISGNTIYF. The DNA of the CDR3 is TGTGCCAGCTCACCCCAGACAGGAATCTCTGGAAACACCATATATTTT.